The rows below give T cell receptor beta chains drawn from one sample of a study of blood T cell repertoires in COVID-19. Profiling relied on immunoSEQ multiplex PCR, and the TCRdb table lists in-frame clones only, not all of them. The sample consists of more than 150,000 clones, around 90% of them appearing once. Sequencing was done on a sample of peripheral blood. These receptors came from a man aged 55-75 years with acute or convalescent COVID-19. Both conserved end residues are part of each CDR3. The D gene is left open where the match is weak. Clone size is shown for a subset of rows, as once, few, many or a class of expanded clone.

j_call | d_call | v_call | clone_size | cdr3_aa | cdr3_nt
TRBJ1-5 | TRBD1 | TRBV10-3 | - | CATSTGISNQPQHF | TGTGCCACCTCGACAGGGATTAGCAATCAGCCCCAGCATTTT
TRBJ1-5 | - | TRBV6-5 | - | CASSPAWLQPQHF | TGTGCCAGCAGTCCTGCCTGGCTGCAGCCCCAGCATTTT
TRBJ1-2 | TRBD1 | TRBV15 | - | CATTRQGGDYGYTF | TGTGCCACCACTAGACAGGGTGGGGACTATGGCTACACCTTC
TRBJ1-5 | - | TRBV1 | - | CTSSHSLGGAQPQHF | TGCACCAGCAGCCATTCCTTGGGTGGGGCTCAGCCCCAGCATTTT
TRBJ1-4 | TRBD1 | TRBV19 | - | CASSDYRQGRQSEKLFF | TGTGCCAGTAGTGATTATCGACAGGGACGGCAGAGTGAAAAACTGTTTTTT
TRBJ1-5 | TRBD1 | TRBV27 | - | CASRGQGISNQPQHF | TGTGCCAGCAGGGGACAGGGGATTAGCAATCAGCCCCAGCATTTT
TRBJ2-3 | - | TRBV7-6 | - | CASSLTGLGTDTQYF | TGTGCCAGCAGCTTAACAGGGCTAGGCACAGATACGCAGTATTTT
TRBJ2-2 | - | TRBV5-1 | - | CASSRPGTSSNTGELFF | TGCGCCAGCAGCAGACCCGGGACTTCATCGAACACCGGGGAGCTGTTTTTT
TRBJ2-5 | TRBD1 | TRBV7-2 | - | CASRGQGPQETQYF | TGTGCCAGCAGGGGACAGGGCCCCCAAGAGACCCAGTACTTC
TRBJ2-1 | TRBD2 | TRBV5-1 | - | CASRTSGADNEQFF | TGCGCCAGCCGGACTAGCGGGGCCGACAATGAGCAGTTCTTC
TRBJ1-5 | - | TRBV6-1 | - | CASSDGEWSNQPQHF | TGTGCCAGCAGTGACGGGGAATGGAGCAATCAGCCCCAGCATTTT
TRBJ1-3 | - | TRBV5-6 | - | CASSLRQGAGNTIYF | TGTGCCAGCAGCTTAAGGCAGGGTGCTGGAAACACCATATATTTT
TRBJ2-2 | - | TRBV27 | - | CASSSPGEGFGELFF | TGTGCCAGCAGTTCCCCAGGGGAGGGGTTCGGGGAGCTGTTTTTT
TRBJ2-7 | - | TRBV7-2 | - | CASSLSTGPVTYEQYF | TGTGCCAGCAGCTTATCCACAGGTCCTGTTACCTACGAGCAGTACTTC
TRBJ1-3 | TRBD1 | TRBV4-3 | - | CASSQGQGSGNTIYF | TGCGCCAGCAGCCAAGGACAGGGGTCTGGAAACACCATATATTTT
TRBJ2-7 | TRBD2 | TRBV30 | - | CAWSRTSPYEQYF | TGTGCCTGGAGTCGGACTAGTCCATACGAGCAGTACTTC
TRBJ1-1 | - | TRBV7-8 | - | CASSQGQAYTEAFF | TGTGCCAGCAGCCAGGGACAAGCCTACACTGAAGCTTTCTTT
TRBJ2-1 | TRBD1 | TRBV5-5 | - | CASSLDRGFHNEQFF | TGTGCCAGCAGTCTGGACAGGGGGTTTCACAATGAGCAGTTCTTC
TRBJ1-1 | - | TRBV5-1 | - | CASSEQGNTEAFF | TGCGCCAGCAGCGAACAGGGTAACACCGAAGCTTTCTTT
TRBJ1-1 | - | TRBV18 | - | CASSTTMDSGTEAFF | TGTGCCAGCTCAACGACGATGGATTCGGGCACTGAAGCTTTCTTT
TRBJ1-2 | - | TRBV9 | once | CASSVGGASGYTF | TGTGCCAGCAGCGTGGGAGGAGCCTCTGGCTACACCTTC
TRBJ2-1 | TRBD2 | TRBV5-1 | once | CASRYDGGAYNEQFF | TGCGCCAGCAGGTACGACGGGGGGGCCTACAATGAGCAGTTCTTC
TRBJ2-7 | TRBD1 | TRBV5-1 | once | CASSPRPGQGSTYEQYF | TGCGCCAGCAGCCCTCGGCCGGGACAGGGTAGCACCTACGAGCAGTACTTC
TRBJ1-3 | - | TRBV6-5 | once | CASRTPGTGNTIYF | TGTGCCAGCAGGACCCCCGGGACTGGAAACACCATATATTTT
TRBJ1-3 | - | TRBV6-5 | - | CASSPFSVSGATIYF | TGTGCCAGCAGTCCCTTCAGCGTATCAGGGGCCACCATATATTTT
TRBJ1-2 | - | TRBV5-4 | - | CASSLEGGTYGYTF | TGTGCCAGCAGCTTGGAAGGAGGGACCTATGGCTACACCTTC
TRBJ2-3 | TRBD1 | TRBV6-5 | - | CASRRTGQGTDTQYF | TGTGCCAGCAGGAGAACGGGACAGGGGACAGATACGCAGTATTTT
TRBJ1-2 | - | TRBV5-4 | once | CASSSRSGGYTF | TGTGCCAGCAGCTCCAGATCGGGTGGCTACACCTTC
TRBJ2-1 | TRBD1 | TRBV6-5 | once | CASRPDRGPYNEQFF | TGTGCCAGCAGGCCAGACAGGGGGCCATACAATGAGCAGTTCTTC
TRBJ2-1 | - | TRBV25-1 | - | CASSDSIPNEQFF | TGTGCCAGCAGTGACTCTATACCCAATGAGCAGTTCTTC
TRBJ1-3 | - | TRBV4-1 | - | CASSQVWTPNTSGSGNTIYF | TGCGCCAGCAGCCAAGTCTGGACGCCTAACACAAGCGGGTCTGGAAACACCATATATTTT
TRBJ2-7 | TRBD2 | TRBV3-1/TRBV3-2 | - | CASRGGGYEQYF | TGTGCCAGCAGAGGCGGGGGTTACGAGCAGTACTTC
TRBJ1-1 | TRBD1 | TRBV6-6 | - | CASRDRETEAFF | TGTGCCAGCAGAGACAGGGAGACTGAAGCTTTCTTT
TRBJ1-5 | TRBD1 | TRBV2 | - | CASGGQGENQPQHF | TGTGCCAGCGGGGGACAGGGCGAAAATCAGCCCCAGCATTTT
TRBJ2-2 | TRBD2 | TRBV7-2 | - | CASSLVGAGVTGELFF | TGTGCCAGCAGCTTAGTAGGGGCGGGAGTGACCGGGGAGCTGTTTTTT
TRBJ2-7 | TRBD1 | TRBV14 | - | CASSHGAGGYEQYF | TGTGCCAGCAGCCATGGAGCAGGGGGCTACGAGCAGTACTTC
TRBJ2-1 | - | TRBV19 | - | CASSTAGHNEQFF | TGTGCCAGTAGTACGGCAGGGCACAATGAGCAGTTCTTC
TRBJ1-5 | - | TRBV2 | - | CASSEPPSPQHF | TGTGCCAGCAGTGAACCCCCGTCGCCCCAGCATTTT
TRBJ1-2 | - | TRBV24-1 | - | CAEERGPYGYTF | TGTGCCGAAGAGCGGGGCCCCTATGGCTACACCTTC
TRBJ2-7 | - | TRBV13 | once | CASSLEGRGTYEQYF | TGTGCCAGCAGCTTAGAAGGTCGCGGTACCTACGAGCAGTACTTC